The TCR beta chain under discussion was sequenced for a study of cytomegalovirus exposure and HLA in healthy donors listed by TCRdb under 2017. In terms of the full investigation: An earlier analysis of 587 of the donors reported over 250 Gb of sequence data and 95 million to 120 million unique TCR beta sequences obtained from roughly 170 million T cells. The study used immunosequencing to profile the T cell repertoires of about 670 subjects and linked those repertoires to cytomegalovirus serostatus. Donor age, sex, ethnicity and CMV serostatus were compiled alongside the repertoire data. A later genetic analysis took genome-wide SNP genotypes for about three fifths of the 666 donors and used that subset as a discovery cohort. In a later analysis, previously published TCR beta repertoires from 500 to 750 donors were re-analyzed and high-resolution HLA genotyping was added so that TCR occurrence patterns could be studied. In the later analysis, no new phenotypic data were used to find candidate immune exposures; instead, reliance was placed on TCR beta sequences and their occurrence across donors. Of the roughly 400 genotyped donors, roughly 80% fell in the genetic ancestry cluster associated with self-reported Caucasian donors. The number of donors typed differed by locus, with 629-630 for A, B, C, DRB1 and DQB1, around 500 for DQA1, approximately 570 for DPA1, and 472 for DPB1. Across 300 to 400 genotyped donors of the cohort, an average of 235,054 unique TCR beta nucleotide sequences per donor were sequenced, and roughly a sixth of those sequences were non-productive. High-throughput TCR immunosequencing, statistical association of individual TCRs with disease status, and machine learning were combined to predict cytomegalovirus infection status. To decide whether each TCR beta V gene segment behaved as functional or pseudogenic, an earlier analysis of some 580 of the donors relied on high-throughput TCR beta sequencing. The study was designed to test whether signatures of past pathogen exposure could be identified by cataloging public T cell receptors. Because of strong linkage in the cohort, a few DR-DQ haplotypes were treated as single units for association and clustering. HLA typing covered class I and class II loci at four-digit resolution. In addition to the first cohort of approximately 670 subjects, a separate validation cohort of about 120 different subjects was used. Every repertoire in the discovery cohort had been generated on one and the same sequencing platform. Roughly 300 gigabases of sequencing data and around 87 million unique TCR sequences were included in an early release covering about 620 HLA-typed donors.

General study outcomes and caveats: According to a later analysis, TCR association rates differed among HLA loci, with DRB1 alleles showing the most associated TCRs and HLA-C alleles showing the fewest. CMV serostatus was the only immune exposure information available for the cohort. A later genetic analysis associated a missense DCLRE1C variant with V-gene and J-gene trimming of TCR beta chains, and an independent cohort replicated the association. A group of highly shared sequence variants was considered likely to be a technical artifact of the sequencing pipeline. Correlated functional status among segregating V segments might be attributable to linkage disequilibrium, but an unknown experimental factor could not be ruled out. Roughly uniform sequencing depth across donors was assumed in presence/absence analyses, although this assumption may not hold. The classifier was reported to diagnose cytomegalovirus status with high specificity and sensitivity in both the original cohort and the validation cohort. In this cohort, only TCR beta chains were sequenced, and detectable features were limited by the absence of alpha or paired-chain data. In vitro tests confirmed that a few of the cytomegalovirus-associated TCR beta chains recognize cytomegalovirus antigens. Most TCR sequences were observed very rarely across donors, whereas some public TCRs were present in many individuals. The authors suggested that the approach could potentially be extended to other disease states and immunological phenotypes. In a later genetic analysis, fewer N-insertions in productive TCRs were reported among donors in an Asian-associated ancestry cluster than the approximately 710-donor mean. In an earlier analysis of some 540 of the donors, most TCR beta V segments appeared in productive rearrangements about 90% or about 30% of the time, broadly matching IMGT annotations. Most CMV-associated TCR beta chains appeared to be HLA-restricted in a later analysis, and the HLA associations seemed to be driven largely by CMV exposure. Around 16 rarely observed V segments, including chromosome 9 orphons, were excluded from the earlier analysis of a few hundred of the donors because counts were too low. Some IMGT-functional V segments, including TRBV6-2 and TRBV6-3, could not be told apart with the 87-base-pair reads, so those segments were excluded. A further reported finding was that TCR beta sequences accurately predicted the HLA-A and HLA-B alleles for most subjects in the first cohort. A later analysis found that HLA-associated TCR beta chains were more clonally expanded and had lower generation probabilities than equally common non-associated chains. The study listed 150 to 200 TCR beta chains as associated with cytomegalovirus. Assigning TCR associations to individual alleles was difficult when HLA alleles, especially DR and DQ, strongly co-occurred. A later analysis associated about 17,000 TCR beta sequences with specific HLA alleles at a false discovery rate of 0.05. Because some donors lacked HLA typing at each locus, the association tests relied only on the typed subset. Several of the top co-occurrence clusters appeared to be linked to parvovirus B19, influenza, CMV and Epstein-Barr virus, according to a later analysis.

This clone occurred once. The antigen it binds to is not known. No base quality values were provided; no much bigger clone lies one nucleotide off. According to the germline V gene, CDR1 reads MNHNS and CDR2 reads SASEGT. Trimming accounts for 4 bases at V and 4 bases at J, while the number of junction bases matched to no gene is 10. Including the terminal cysteine and phenylalanine, the CDR3 comprises 17 residues. The only DNA kept is the CDR3, 51 bases in frame from the first base. Libraries were built with the immunoSEQ multiplex PCR assay. The multiplex PCR relied on a mix of 60 forward primers for TCR Vbeta segments and 13 reverse primers for TCR Jbeta segments. The CDR3 region of rearranged TCR beta genes was amplified from genomic DNA with a multiplex PCR assay. Amplified TCR beta libraries were sequenced as 87-base-pair reads on the Illumina HiSeq System. Regarding the original processing steps: Across the 666 repertoires, a later analysis counted approximately 75 million unique TCR beta chains, some 11 million of which were shared by at least two donors. A nearest-neighbor algorithm error-corrected the raw reads and collapsed the reads into unique sequences, merging closely related sequences to remove PCR and sequencing errors. CDR3 sequences were aligned to IMGT reference sequences to assign V, D and J gene segments. For a sequence to be retained, a match of at least six nucleotides was required to both a V gene segment and a J gene segment. A rearrangement was called productive if the CDR3 had no stop codons and remained in frame with V and J, and every other rearrangement was called non-productive. Following IMGT convention, CDR3 was defined as the stretch from the second conserved V-encoded cysteine to the conserved J-encoded phenylalanine. The earlier analysis of some 550 of the donors excluded any sequence lacking an unambiguous match to a single V gene segment. An earlier analysis of 500 to 600 of the donors classified V segments as functional when productive rearrangements were above 56.7% and as segregating when the standard deviation between donors was above 5%. A statistical classification framework was developed to diagnose cytomegalovirus status using the catalog of TCR beta chain sequences. A later analysis assigned V and J genes by comparing TCR nucleotide sequences with IMGT/GENE-DB human TR gene sequences. The TCRdist pipeline was used in a later analysis to assign CDR3 sequences and most-parsimonious VDJ recombination scenarios. In a later analysis, each TCR beta chain was defined by its CDR3 amino acid sequence together with its V-gene family, and reads without a unique V-gene family were excluded. In a later analysis, a few hundred highly shared, low-generation-probability nucleotide sequences were removed to address suspected cross-contamination and a sequencing artifact. For each public chain, a later analysis derived a clonal expansion index from normalized ranks of inferred template counts within each repertoire. In a later analysis, generation probabilities were computed using a VDJ recombination model fitted to out-of-frame rearrangements, and the results were checked against IGoR. In a later analysis, hypergeometric tests were used to score TCR-TCR, TCR-HLA and TCR-CMV co-occurrence, with a repertoire-size bias correction applied to TCR pairs. False discovery rates were estimated in a later analysis by permuting HLA or CMV assignments 20 times. In a later analysis, co-occurring TCRs were grouped using DBSCAN, with TCRdist sequence similarity added in when clustering inside HLA-allele-positive subsets. For co-occurrence clustering, repertoires with fewer than 30,000 or more than 120,000 public chains were excluded, along with five or six repertoires with anomalous nucleotide sharing. TCRdb took over this immuneACCESS table, retaining in-frame rearrangements with V and J assigned. Such tables are incomplete; in checked studies, under half of the missing clones stem from an unresolved V gene, and the remainder is unexplained. The DNA was the basis for D and trimming; V, J and clone size are from that table. The sample records about 61,000 clones, roughly nine tenths of which are singletons. The ten largest clones take up about 1.6% of the sample.

The cohort comprised fewer than 750 healthy bone marrow donors. At the time of sampling, all cohort members were nominally healthy, though unrecorded immune exposures were likely present. The donor tested CMV seropositive, placing the donor among the roughly 270 seropositive members of the cohort. A peripheral blood sample was collected from each donor, and TCR beta sequencing was performed on peripheral blood mononuclear cells. The Qiagen DNeasy Blood Extraction Kit was used to extract genomic DNA from the blood cell samples. Here the chain combines TRBV6-1 and TRBJ2-2, and 9 junction bases match TRBD1. The clonotype was recovered from a man aged 25 to 45 in good health and CMV-seropositive. Sequenced: PBMCs. The CDR3: CASSVNIGTGSTGELFF. The DNA reads as follows: TGTGCCAGCAGTGTAAATATCGGGACAGGGAGCACCGGGGAGCTGTTTTTT.